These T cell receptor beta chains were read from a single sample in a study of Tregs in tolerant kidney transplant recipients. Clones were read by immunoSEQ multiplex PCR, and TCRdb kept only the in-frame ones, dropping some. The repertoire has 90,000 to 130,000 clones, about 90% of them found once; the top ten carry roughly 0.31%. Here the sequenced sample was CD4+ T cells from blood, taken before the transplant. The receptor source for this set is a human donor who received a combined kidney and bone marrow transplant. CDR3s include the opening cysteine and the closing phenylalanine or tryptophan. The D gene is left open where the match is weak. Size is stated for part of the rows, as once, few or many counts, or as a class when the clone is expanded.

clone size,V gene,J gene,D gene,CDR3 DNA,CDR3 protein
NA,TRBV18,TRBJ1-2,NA,TGTGCCAGCTCCCCCCTTGGGGGGACTAATAACTATGGCTACACCTTC,CASSPLGGTNNYGYTF
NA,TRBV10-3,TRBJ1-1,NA,TGTGCCATCAGTGACAGGGGCGGGAGCACTGAAGCTTTCTTT,CAISDRGGSTEAFF
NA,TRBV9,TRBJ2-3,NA,TGTGCCAGCAGCGTAGCTCCTTCAGATACGCAGTATTTT,CASSVAPSDTQYF
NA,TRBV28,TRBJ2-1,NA,TGTGCCAGCACCTTGGGGCCCATGGGAAACAATGAGCAGTTCTTC,CASTLGPMGNNEQFF
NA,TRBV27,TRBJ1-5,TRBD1,TGTGCCAGCAGTTTATTGGGACAGGGCAGCAATCAGCCCCAGCATTTT,CASSLLGQGSNQPQHF
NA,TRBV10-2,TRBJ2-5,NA,TGCGCCAGCAGTGAGAGGGCCAGCCGGGGGACCCAGTACTTC,CASSERASRGTQYF
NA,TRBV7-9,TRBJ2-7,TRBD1,TGTGCCAGCAGCTTAGGATCTCTACAGGGGCTTCCCTACGAGCAGTACTTC,CASSLGSLQGLPYEQYF
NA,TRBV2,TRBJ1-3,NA,TGTGCCAGCAACAGGGTTGGAAACACCATATATTTT,CASNRVGNTIYF
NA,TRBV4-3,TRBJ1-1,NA,TGCGCCAGCAGCCAAGATCTAGTGTCAAACACTGAAGCTTTCTTT,CASSQDLVSNTEAFF
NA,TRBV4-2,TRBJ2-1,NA,TGTGCCAGCAGCCAATTAGACCCAGGATTGGGGCATGAGCAGTTCTTC,CASSQLDPGLGHEQFF
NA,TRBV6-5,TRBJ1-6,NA,TGTGCCAGCAGTCCAGGGGCGGCCCTTCGTTCACCCCTCCACTTT,CASSPGAALRSPLHF
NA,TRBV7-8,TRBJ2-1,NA,TGTGCCAGCAGCTTAGACCGTCTAGCGTCCTACAATGAGCAGTTCTTC,CASSLDRLASYNEQFF
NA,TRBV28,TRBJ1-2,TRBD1,TGTGCCAGCAGTCCAGGGGGACAGGTCGCCTGGGGCTACACCTTC,CASSPGGQVAWGYTF
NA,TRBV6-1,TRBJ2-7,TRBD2,TGCGCCGGGGGGGCAGGGTTGTCCTACGAGCAGTACTTC,CAGGAGLSYEQYF
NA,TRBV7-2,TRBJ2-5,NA,TGTGCCAGCAGCCCCCCGGCGGGCACTCTTCGAGGAGAGACCCAGTACTTC,CASSPPAGTLRGETQYF
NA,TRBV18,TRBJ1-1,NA,TGTGCCAGCTCAAGACAGGACAGGAACACTGAAGCTTTCTTT,CASSRQDRNTEAFF
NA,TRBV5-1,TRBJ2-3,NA,TGCGCCAGCAGCTCCCCTCTCGGTCGATATTCTAGCACAGATACGCAGTATTTT,CASSSPLGRYSSTDTQYF
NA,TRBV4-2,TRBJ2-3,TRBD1,TGTGCCAGCAGCCGCACCGGGACAGCCTCCACAGATACGCAGTATTTT,CASSRTGTASTDTQYF
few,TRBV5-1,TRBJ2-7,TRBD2,TGCGCCAGCAGCTTGACTAGCGGGATAGGCGAGCAGTACTTC,CASSLTSGIGEQYF
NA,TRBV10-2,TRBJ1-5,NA,TGCGCCAGCAGTGCCTCGGGGGGGAATCAGCCCCAGCATTTT,CASSASGGNQPQHF